This is a list of T cell receptor beta chains from one sample in a study of glioma-infiltrating T cells after dendritic cell vaccination. The method was immunoSEQ multiplex PCR; TCRdb's version includes in-frame clones alone and lacks a portion of them. The sample has about 73,000 clones, roughly 82% seen once. The sample in question was blood, obtained before dendritic cell vaccination. Receptor source: a human donor with glioblastoma. CDR3s include the opening cysteine and the closing phenylalanine or tryptophan. A D gene is named only where the DNA matches it firmly. Clone size is not always given. Where it is, it says once, few, many or a class for expanded clones.

j_call: TRBJ1-2
clone_size: .
d_call: TRBD1
cdr3_length: 17
v_call: TRBV7-2
cdr3_nt: TGTGCCAGCAGACTAACAATTTGGACAGGGAACCTTTATGGCTACACCTTC
cdr3_aa: CASRLTIWTGNLYGYTF

j_call: TRBJ2-1
clone_size: .
d_call: TRBD2
cdr3_length: 14
v_call: TRBV6-1
cdr3_nt: TGTGCCAGCAGTTCGACTAGCGGGGGGTATGAGCAGTTCTTC
cdr3_aa: CASSSTSGGYEQFF

j_call: TRBJ1-4
clone_size: .
d_call: .
cdr3_length: 16
v_call: TRBV11-2
cdr3_nt: TGTGCCAGCAGCCCACGCATCGGAGGGTCTAATGAAAAACTGTTTTTT
cdr3_aa: CASSPRIGGSNEKLFF

j_call: TRBJ2-2
clone_size: .
d_call: TRBD1
cdr3_length: 15
v_call: TRBV9
cdr3_nt: TGTGCCAGCAGCGGACAGGGGGCGAGCACCGGGGAGCTGTTTTTT
cdr3_aa: CASSGQGASTGELFF

j_call: TRBJ2-5
clone_size: few
d_call: .
cdr3_length: 19
v_call: TRBV27
cdr3_nt: TGTGCCAGCAGTTTATCATCGAGTGGAAGCAGGGCTAAATTAGAGACCCAGTACTTC
cdr3_aa: CASSLSSSGSRAKLETQYF

j_call: TRBJ2-7
clone_size: .
d_call: TRBD2
cdr3_length: 17
v_call: TRBV28
cdr3_nt: TGTGCCAGCAGTTTACCCTCTGGACTAGTTCGCACCCACGAGCAGTACTTC
cdr3_aa: CASSLPSGLVRTHEQYF

j_call: TRBJ1-6
clone_size: .
d_call: .
cdr3_length: 14
v_call: TRBV7-2
cdr3_nt: TGTGCCAGCAGCTTGGCCATGACAGACCCGCACCTCCACTTT
cdr3_aa: CASSLAMTDPHLHF

j_call: TRBJ2-2
clone_size: .
d_call: .
cdr3_length: 17
v_call: TRBV7-9
cdr3_nt: TGTGCCACCAGAGCCCCTAGCGCCTTTACGAACACCGGGGAGCTGTTTTTT
cdr3_aa: CATRAPSAFTNTGELFF

j_call: TRBJ2-2
clone_size: .
d_call: .
cdr3_length: 15
v_call: TRBV27
cdr3_nt: TGTGCCAGCAGTTTGTCCAGGGCAAACACCGGGGAGCTGTTTTTT
cdr3_aa: CASSLSRANTGELFF

j_call: TRBJ1-2
clone_size: .
d_call: TRBD1
cdr3_length: 14
v_call: TRBV6-5
cdr3_nt: TGTGCCAGCAGTACCGACAGGGGTAACTATGGCTACACCTTC
cdr3_aa: CASSTDRGNYGYTF

j_call: TRBJ2-2
clone_size: .
d_call: .
cdr3_length: 17
v_call: TRBV14
cdr3_nt: TGTGCCAGCAGCCAAGATTCTACTAGCAGGTTCACCGGGGAGCTGTTTTTT
cdr3_aa: CASSQDSTSRFTGELFF

j_call: TRBJ2-3
clone_size: few
d_call: TRBD2
cdr3_length: 15
v_call: TRBV7-2
cdr3_nt: TGTGCCAGCAGCCGAACGGGGGGGCCCACAGATACGCAGTATTTT
cdr3_aa: CASSRTGGPTDTQYF

j_call: TRBJ1-1
clone_size: few
d_call: .
cdr3_length: 14
v_call: TRBV6-1
cdr3_nt: TGTGCCAGCAGTGAAGCCCCAGTGAACACTGAAGCTTTCTTT
cdr3_aa: CASSEAPVNTEAFF

j_call: TRBJ1-2
clone_size: .
d_call: TRBD1
cdr3_length: 14
v_call: TRBV9
cdr3_nt: TGTGCCAGCAGCGTAGTTGCAGGGGGTGGTGGCTACACCTTC
cdr3_aa: CASSVVAGGGGYTF

j_call: TRBJ2-1
clone_size: .
d_call: .
cdr3_length: 20
v_call: TRBV4-1
cdr3_nt: TGCGCCAGCAGCCAAGAGCCGGGGCGCAGGCGGGGCTACTCCTACAATGAGCAGTTCTTC
cdr3_aa: CASSQEPGRRRGYSYNEQFF

j_call: TRBJ1-2
clone_size: .
d_call: TRBD1
cdr3_length: 18
v_call: TRBV19
cdr3_nt: TGTGCCAGTAGTATTCTTTGGGGAAGGGGACAGGGGGCGAATGGCTACACCTTC
cdr3_aa: CASSILWGRGQGANGYTF

j_call: TRBJ2-6
clone_size: .
d_call: .
cdr3_length: 14
v_call: TRBV19
cdr3_nt: TGTGCCAGTAGCAAGAGCTCTGGGGCCAACGTCCTGACTTTC
cdr3_aa: CASSKSSGANVLTF

j_call: TRBJ1-2
clone_size: .
d_call: TRBD1
cdr3_length: 14
v_call: TRBV18
cdr3_nt: TGTGCCAGCTCCCCCCCTGTAGGGGGCCGGGGCTACACCTTC
cdr3_aa: CASSPPVGGRGYTF

j_call: TRBJ2-7
clone_size: .
d_call: TRBD2
cdr3_length: 17
v_call: TRBV5-1
cdr3_nt: TGCGCCAGCAGCTTTTCACTAGCGGGGGGGCCCTCCTACGAGCAGTACTTC
cdr3_aa: CASSFSLAGGPSYEQYF

j_call: TRBJ1-2
clone_size: .
d_call: .
cdr3_length: 15
v_call: TRBV14
cdr3_nt: TGTGCCAGCAGCCAAGTGAGGGGGGGAGACTATGGCTACACCTTC
cdr3_aa: CASSQVRGGDYGYTF

j_call: TRBJ1-2
clone_size: .
d_call: .
cdr3_length: 12
v_call: TRBV11-2
cdr3_nt: TGTGCCAGCAGCTTAAATAGGCGGGGCTACACCTTC
cdr3_aa: CASSLNRRGYTF

j_call: TRBJ1-5
clone_size: .
d_call: TRBD1
cdr3_length: 15
v_call: TRBV7-2
cdr3_nt: TGTGCCAGCAGCACTGGACAGGGAATGGCCCAGCCCCAGCATTTT
cdr3_aa: CASSTGQGMAQPQHF

j_call: TRBJ2-5
clone_size: once
d_call: TRBD2
cdr3_length: 18
v_call: TRBV5-1
cdr3_nt: TGCGCCAGCAGCTTCGGACTAGCGGGAGGGCCCTCCAGCGAGACCCAGTACTTC
cdr3_aa: CASSFGLAGGPSSETQYF

j_call: TRBJ2-7
clone_size: few
d_call: TRBD1
cdr3_length: 14
v_call: TRBV6-1
cdr3_nt: TGTGCCAGCAGTGCGGACAGGGCATCCTACGAGCAGTACTTC
cdr3_aa: CASSADRASYEQYF

j_call: TRBJ2-1
clone_size: .
d_call: TRBD1
cdr3_length: 15
v_call: TRBV5-6
cdr3_nt: TGTGCCAGCAGCTTGGACAGGGGGAAAGTCAATGAGCAGTTCTTC
cdr3_aa: CASSLDRGKVNEQFF

j_call: TRBJ1-5
clone_size: .
d_call: TRBD1
cdr3_length: 15
v_call: TRBV4-1
cdr3_nt: TGCGCCGGCAGATTGACAGGGGGCAACAATCAGCCCCAGCATTTT
cdr3_aa: CAGRLTGGNNQPQHF

j_call: TRBJ2-5
clone_size: .
d_call: .
cdr3_length: 15
v_call: TRBV6-5
cdr3_nt: TGTGCCAGCAGTTACTCCCTCGGACAGACGACGGCCCAGTACTTC
cdr3_aa: CASSYSLGQTTAQYF

j_call: TRBJ1-1
clone_size: .
d_call: TRBD1
cdr3_length: 14
v_call: TRBV18
cdr3_nt: TGTGCCAGCTCACCACAGGGGGCGAACACTGAAGCTTTCTTT
cdr3_aa: CASSPQGANTEAFF

j_call: TRBJ2-7
clone_size: .
d_call: .
cdr3_length: 14
v_call: TRBV6-1
cdr3_nt: TGTGCCAGCAGTGCCCTATCGATTTTTTACGAGCAGTACTTC
cdr3_aa: CASSALSIFYEQYF

j_call: TRBJ1-5
clone_size: .
d_call: .
cdr3_length: 15
v_call: TRBV4-1
cdr3_nt: TGCGCCAGCAGCCAAGGCCAGGGAATCAATCAGCCCCAGCATTTT
cdr3_aa: CASSQGQGINQPQHF

j_call: TRBJ2-1
clone_size: .
d_call: TRBD2
cdr3_length: 19
v_call: TRBV19
cdr3_nt: TGTGCCAGTAGCATAACCCAACCAACTAGCGCCCGAACATACAATGAGCAGTTCTTC
cdr3_aa: CASSITQPTSARTYNEQFF

j_call: TRBJ2-7
clone_size: .
d_call: TRBD2
cdr3_length: 17
v_call: TRBV9
cdr3_nt: TGTGCCAGCAGCCCGTCAGCGGGGGCCGCCCCTACCTACGAGCAGTACTTC
cdr3_aa: CASSPSAGAAPTYEQYF

j_call: TRBJ1-6
clone_size: .
d_call: .
cdr3_length: 16
v_call: TRBV7-8
cdr3_nt: TGTGCCAGCAGACAGGAAAGGTACTCCTATAATTCACCCCTCCACTTT
cdr3_aa: CASRQERYSYNSPLHF

j_call: TRBJ2-1
clone_size: .
d_call: TRBD2
cdr3_length: 16
v_call: TRBV5-4
cdr3_nt: TGTGCCAGCAGCCCGGTGGGACTAGCGGGGTTAGATGAGCAGTTCTTC
cdr3_aa: CASSPVGLAGLDEQFF

j_call: TRBJ2-5
clone_size: .
d_call: .
cdr3_length: 12
v_call: TRBV7-2
cdr3_nt: TGTGCCAGCAGCCTAATGAAGGAGACCCAGTACTTC
cdr3_aa: CASSLMKETQYF

j_call: TRBJ1-6
clone_size: .
d_call: .
cdr3_length: 15
v_call: TRBV5-4
cdr3_nt: TGTGCCAGCAGCTTGAACCAGGGGATCCATTCACCCCTCCACTTT
cdr3_aa: CASSLNQGIHSPLHF

j_call: TRBJ1-1
clone_size: .
d_call: .
cdr3_length: 15
v_call: TRBV6-5
cdr3_nt: TGTGCCAGCCGGGGGACCCGGTATGCAAACACTGAAGCTTTCTTT
cdr3_aa: CASRGTRYANTEAFF

j_call: TRBJ2-2
clone_size: .
d_call: TRBD2
cdr3_length: 17
v_call: TRBV9
cdr3_nt: TGTGCCAGCTCACGATGGGGGGGAATAACGAACACCGGGGAGCTGTTTTTT
cdr3_aa: CASSRWGGITNTGELFF

j_call: TRBJ1-3
clone_size: .
d_call: .
cdr3_length: 16
v_call: TRBV5-1
cdr3_nt: TGCGCCAGCAGCTTGGGAGGCACAAGCTCTGGAAACACCATATATTTT
cdr3_aa: CASSLGGTSSGNTIYF

j_call: TRBJ2-3
clone_size: few
d_call: .
cdr3_length: 17
v_call: TRBV5-1
cdr3_nt: TGCGCCAGCAGCTTGGTTGACTACCTCACGTACACAGATACGCAGTATTTT
cdr3_aa: CASSLVDYLTYTDTQYF

j_call: TRBJ2-7
clone_size: .
d_call: .
cdr3_length: 16
v_call: TRBV12-2
cdr3_nt: TGTGCAAGTCGCCTATATAAACCTCGGACAGGCGAAGAGCAGTACTTC
cdr3_aa: CASRLYKPRTGEEQYF

j_call: TRBJ1-2
clone_size: .
d_call: TRBD1
cdr3_length: 16
v_call: TRBV6-1
cdr3_nt: TGTGCCAGCAGTGTTACCGGGACAGGACTTAACTATGGCTACACCTTC
cdr3_aa: CASSVTGTGLNYGYTF

j_call: TRBJ1-5
clone_size: .
d_call: .
cdr3_length: 14
v_call: TRBV15
cdr3_nt: TGTGCCACCGCCAGAGAGTTAAGCAATCAGCCCCAGCATTTT
cdr3_aa: CATARELSNQPQHF

j_call: TRBJ1-1
clone_size: few
d_call: .
cdr3_length: 13
v_call: TRBV5-1
cdr3_nt: TGCGCCAGCAGCCTGCAGGCGGGGTCTGAAGCTTTCTTT
cdr3_aa: CASSLQAGSEAFF

j_call: TRBJ1-4
clone_size: .
d_call: .
cdr3_length: 11
v_call: TRBV20-1
cdr3_nt: TGCAGTGCTAGAGATCAGGAAAAACTGTTTTTT
cdr3_aa: CSARDQEKLFF

j_call: TRBJ1-5
clone_size: few
d_call: .
cdr3_length: 14
v_call: TRBV10-1
cdr3_nt: TGCGCCAGCAGTGAGTCCGGGTTCAATCAGCCCCAGCATTTT
cdr3_aa: CASSESGFNQPQHF

j_call: TRBJ2-6
clone_size: .
d_call: TRBD1
cdr3_length: 18
v_call: TRBV27
cdr3_nt: TGTGCCAGCAGTTTATCTCGAAGACAGGGGACTGGGGCCAACGTCCTGACTTTC
cdr3_aa: CASSLSRRQGTGANVLTF

j_call: TRBJ1-5
clone_size: .
d_call: TRBD1
cdr3_length: 14
v_call: TRBV7-9
cdr3_nt: TGTGCCAGCAGCCAAACAGGGGGAGGACAGCCCCAGCATTTT
cdr3_aa: CASSQTGGGQPQHF

j_call: TRBJ2-3
clone_size: .
d_call: TRBD1
cdr3_length: 14
v_call: TRBV7-2
cdr3_nt: TGTGCCAGCAGCTACTCGACAGGGTTGGATACGCAGTATTTT
cdr3_aa: CASSYSTGLDTQYF

j_call: TRBJ2-3
clone_size: .
d_call: .
cdr3_length: 16
v_call: TRBV11-1
cdr3_nt: TGTGCCAGCAGCTTATTGGGCCACCAGGGCACAGATACGCAGTATTTT
cdr3_aa: CASSLLGHQGTDTQYF

j_call: TRBJ1-5
clone_size: .
d_call: .
cdr3_length: 16
v_call: TRBV7-8
cdr3_nt: TGTGCCAGCAGCTTAGAGAACCAGGGGCTGGGTCAGCCCCAGCATTTT
cdr3_aa: CASSLENQGLGQPQHF

j_call: TRBJ1-6
clone_size: .
d_call: TRBD1
cdr3_length: 18
v_call: TRBV19
cdr3_nt: TGTGCCAGTAGTACCAACTCGGACAGGAGCTCCTATAATTCACCCCTCCACTTT
cdr3_aa: CASSTNSDRSSYNSPLHF

j_call: TRBJ1-2
clone_size: .
d_call: TRBD1
cdr3_length: 15
v_call: TRBV5-6
cdr3_nt: TGTGCCAGCAGCCCGGACAGGGGGCGAAGCTATGGCTACACCTTC
cdr3_aa: CASSPDRGRSYGYTF

j_call: TRBJ2-1
clone_size: .
d_call: TRBD2
cdr3_length: 14
v_call: TRBV2
cdr3_nt: TGTGCCACCTCAATTGGGCGGGGGGGGAATGAGCAGTTCTTC
cdr3_aa: CATSIGRGGNEQFF

j_call: TRBJ1-3
clone_size: few
d_call: TRBD1
cdr3_length: 16
v_call: TRBV11-2
cdr3_nt: TGTGCCAGCAGCTCTCGACAGGGAGCGAGTGGAAACACCATATATTTT
cdr3_aa: CASSSRQGASGNTIYF

j_call: TRBJ2-7
clone_size: few
d_call: .
cdr3_length: 13
v_call: TRBV27
cdr3_nt: TGTGCCAGCAGTCCATCTTCGCGATTCGAGCAGTACTTC
cdr3_aa: CASSPSSRFEQYF

j_call: TRBJ2-1
clone_size: once
d_call: TRBD2
cdr3_length: 15
v_call: TRBV7-9
cdr3_nt: TGTGCCAGCAGCTTGGGACTAGCGGGATACAATGAGCAGTTCTTC
cdr3_aa: CASSLGLAGYNEQFF